This TCR beta chain was profiled in a study of blood T cell repertoires in COVID-19. With V trimmed by 5 bases and J by 3 bases, 8 bases remained unmatched. Germline assignment: CDR1 MNHEY and CDR2 SMNVEV (reference sequence). CDR3 length equals 15 residues. Repertoires were generated with immunoSEQ multiplex PCR, while TCRdb's copy carries only in-frame clones and drops some. The top ten clones hold 6.5% to 8.5% of a sample with tens of thousands of clones, about four fifths of them seen once. The receptor's source is a man in his sixties with active COVID-19. The gene calls are TRBV27 and TRBJ2-7; 9 bases line up with TRBD2. The sequencing sample was made of peripheral blood. The CDR3: CASSPAGGGDYEQYF. The CDR3 nucleotides read TGTGCCAGCAGTCCGGCCGGCGGGGGGGACTACGAGCAGTACTTC.